Listed below are T cell receptor beta chains from one sample, sequenced in a study of shared clonotypes between healthy human individuals. The assay was immunoSEQ multiplex PCR, and TCRdb's table has in-frame clones only and misses some. The table lists about 2.1 million clones, just over 90% of them singletons. The sequenced material came from naive CD8+ T cells from PBMCs. The origin of the receptors is a man aged 18 to 35 in good health. Some clones in this sample may be carry-over from other donors' samples. Each CDR3 is given with its conserved first and last residue. Fields, in order: clone size, D gene, J gene, V gene, CDR3 protein, CDR3 DNA. The D gene is left open where the match is weak. Not all rows give a size; the values are once, few, many and, for expanded clones, a class.

>-|TRBD2|TRBJ2-2|TRBV7-9
CASSAPTSGMPNTGELFF
TGTGCCAGCAGCGCCCCGACTAGCGGAATGCCGAACACCGGGGAGCTGTTTTTT
>once|TRBD1|TRBJ2-7|TRBV7-9
CASSFSIQGGSYEQYF
TGTGCCAGCAGCTTTTCTATACAGGGGGGATCATACGAGCAGTACTTC
>-|-|TRBJ1-1|TRBV28
CASSLGGLNTEAFF
TGTGCCAGCAGTTTGGGCGGTTTGAACACTGAAGCTTTCTTT
>-|TRBD1|TRBJ1-5|TRBV7-8
CASSLGQGKAQHF
TGTGCCAGCAGCTTAGGACAGGGTAAAGCCCAGCATTTT
>-|-|TRBJ2-7|TRBV10-3
CAISESLGVFRNPSSYEQYF
TGTGCCATCAGTGAGTCTTTAGGGGTCTTTCGCAACCCCAGCTCCTACGAGCAGTACTTC
>few|-|TRBJ1-1|TRBV7-9
CASSSLTVNTEAFF
TGTGCCAGCAGCTCCCTGACAGTAAACACTGAAGCTTTCTTT
>-|-|TRBJ1-4|TRBV2
CASSEPDRPRVATNEKLFF
TGTGCCAGCAGTGAACCGGACAGACCGCGAGTTGCAACTAATGAAAAACTGTTTTTT
>-|TRBD2|TRBJ2-4|TRBV7-9
CASSPGPSGRKDIQYF
TGTGCCAGCAGCCCGGGGCCTAGCGGGAGGAAGGACATTCAGTACTTC
>-|-|TRBJ2-2|TRBV30
CAWSVLAGLNTGELFF
TGTGCCTGGAGTGTACTCGCGGGATTGAACACCGGGGAGCTGTTTTTT
>-|-|TRBJ2-6|TRBV21-1
CASSYRDRTTFSGANVLTF
TGTGCCAGCAGCTACCGGGACAGGACCACGTTCTCTGGGGCCAACGTCCTGACTTTC
>-|TRBD1|TRBJ2-3|TRBV29-1
CSVVDRGTDTQYF
TGCAGCGTTGTGGACAGGGGCACAGATACGCAGTATTTT
>-|-|TRBJ2-7|TRBV13
CASSLRLEEQYF
TGTGCCAGCAGCCTGAGGCTGGAGGAGCAGTACTTC
>-|-|TRBJ2-7|TRBV4-1
CASSQVRAGLSYEQYF
TGCGCCAGCAGCCAAGTCAGGGCAGGGCTCTCCTACGAGCAGTACTTC
>-|-|TRBJ1-5|TRBV28
CASSLIASQPQHF
TGTGCCAGCAGTTTAATTGCTAGCCAGCCCCAGCATTTT
>-|-|TRBJ2-7|TRBV21-1
CASSFTGLVRYEQYF
TGTGCCAGCTCCTTTACAGGGTTGGTCCGCTACGAGCAGTACTTC
>-|TRBD1|TRBJ1-4|TRBV19
CASSTPGQGIVSEKLFF
TGTGCCAGTAGTACCCCGGGACAGGGGATTGTCAGTGAAAAACTGTTTTTT
>-|TRBD2|TRBJ2-7|TRBV2
CASSTTSGGGNEQYF
TGTGCCAGCAGTACTACTAGCGGGGGGGGCAACGAGCAGTACTTC
>-|-|TRBJ2-7|TRBV6-1
CASSLTVTWEQYF
TGTGCCAGCAGCTTGACAGTGACTTGGGAGCAGTACTTC
>-|TRBD2|TRBJ2-7|TRBV7-2
CASSFGTSSYEQYF
TGTGCCAGCAGCTTCGGGACTAGCTCGTACGAGCAGTACTTC
>-|-|TRBJ1-2|TRBV7-9
CASSSGGPNYGYTF
TGTGCCAGCAGCTCGGGGGGGCCTAACTATGGCTACACCTTC
>-|-|TRBJ2-4|TRBV11-3
CASSLEEGSIQYF
TGTGCCAGCAGCTTAGAAGAAGGTTCCATTCAGTACTTC
>-|-|TRBJ2-7|TRBV20-1
CSARRLYEQYF
TGCAGTGCTAGAAGACTTTACGAGCAGTACTTC
>-|-|TRBJ2-7|TRBV27
CASSSADSYEQYF
TGTGCCAGCAGTTCAGCGGACTCCTACGAGCAGTACTTC
>-|TRBD2|TRBJ2-2|TRBV7-9
CASSLAASGSIGELFF
TGTGCCAGCAGCTTAGCGGCTAGCGGGAGTATCGGGGAGCTGTTTTTT
>-|-|TRBJ2-7|TRBV27
CASSSSYEQYF
TGTGCCAGCAGTAGTTCCTACGAGCAGTACTTC
>-|TRBD1|TRBJ2-7|TRBV2
CASSEGAGQGAHEQYF
TGTGCCAGCAGTGAAGGGGCTGGACAGGGGGCTCACGAGCAGTACTTC
>-|TRBD2|TRBJ2-7|TRBV9
CASSVAGTSSSYEQYF
TGTGCCAGCAGCGTAGCCGGGACTAGCTCTTCCTACGAGCAGTACTTC
>-|TRBD1|TRBJ1-1|TRBV5-6
CASSPGGSSAFF
TGTGCCAGCAGCCCAGGGGGTTCGTCGGCTTTCTTT